This T cell receptor (beta chain) was recorded in a study of cytomegalovirus exposure and HLA in healthy donors. The CDR3 extends over 15 amino acids. Germline V gene sequence: CDR1 LNHNV, CDR2 YYDKDF (reference sequence). J gave up 7 bases and V 0 bases, and 6 bases lay outside the gene matches. The assay was immunoSEQ multiplex PCR, and TCRdb's table has in-frame clones only and misses some. The sample yields 110,000 to 150,000 clones, 94% seen once. This clonotype originated in a man between 18 and 29 years old in good health and CMV-seropositive. The material sequenced was PBMCs. This sequence joins TRBV15 and TRBJ2-1; 7 bases match TRBD2. The CDR3, as DNA: TGTGCCACCAGCAGAGATCTGGGGAGGGGTAATGAGCAGTTCTTC. Its translation is CATSRDLGRGNEQFF. Supplemented by reference TRBV15 and TRBJ2-1, the full variable domain reads DAMVIQNPRYQVTQFGKPVTLSCSQTLNHNVMYWYQQKSSQAPKLLFHYYDKDFNNEADTPDNFQSRRPNTSFCFLDIRSPGLGDTAMYLCATSRDLGRGNEQFFGPGTRLTVL.